This TCR beta chain was documented in a study of blood T cell repertoires in COVID-19. Assay: immunoSEQ multiplex PCR; the TCRdb copy retains only in-frame clones and omits some. This sample has roughly 400,000 clones, with 80% to 95% found just once. This clone was picked up one time. Participants classified as exposed had met a COVID-19 case within 2 weeks before study entry. The receptor's source is a middle-aged woman who had been exposed to COVID-19. Material: PBMCs or T cells enriched from blood (not recorded which).

The CDR3 DNA is TGTGCCAGCAGCTTGGCCTGGACAGCTGGAAACACCATATATTTT. Translation gives CASSLAWTAGNTIYF. The J gene is TRBJ1-3, the V gene TRBV5-8; a weak D match, TRBD1 (6 bases). With 0 bases removed from V and 2 bases from J, the gap between germline ends came to 9 bases. Germline V gene data show CDR1 as SGHTS and CDR2 as YDEGEE. This CDR3 contains 15 residues.